This TCR beta chain stems from a study of cytomegalovirus exposure and HLA in healthy donors. Overall study findings and caveats: The analysis excluded some indistinguishable V segments, including TRBV6-2 and TRBV6-3. Fewer N-insertions than the roughly 670-donor mean were reportedly shown by an Asian-associated ancestry cluster in a later analysis. TCR beta V- and J-gene trimming was later associated with a missense DCLRE1C variant.

13 Jbeta primers and 60 Vbeta primers were used for the PCR. Assay used: immunoSEQ multiplex PCR; TCRdb lists only in-frame clones, some missing. The sample records around 190,000 clones, about four fifths being singletons. Notes on this clone: Its antigen is unknown.

Donors showed nominal health when sampled, although they likely had unrecorded immune exposures. V trimming: 5 bases; J trimming: 0 bases; junction bases outside the gene matches: 6. Germline lookup yields CDR1 SEHNR and CDR2 FQNEAQ (reference sequence). The length of the CDR3 is 15 residues. This chain uses TRBV7-9 with TRBJ2-7; 8 nucleotides agree with TRBD1. Source material: PBMCs. The source of this sequence is a man aged 35 to 55 in good health and CMV-seropositive. The CDR3 is CASSPTGQGSYEQYF. In nucleotides, the CDR3 is TGTGCCAGCAGCCCTACAGGACAGGGCTCCTACGAGCAGTACTTC.